This T cell receptor (beta chain) was sequenced in a study of cytomegalovirus exposure and HLA in healthy donors. Study-wide results and caveats: Altogether, some 170 TCR beta chains were recorded as cytomegalovirus-associated. According to a subsequent analysis, TCR clusters identified in the first cohort showed a tendency to co-occur across the 110 or so validation repertoires. Rarity held for most TCR sequences, but there were some public TCRs that occurred in many donors.

The method was immunoSEQ multiplex PCR; TCRdb's version includes in-frame clones alone and lacks a portion of them. The data show roughly 140,000 clones, approximately 89% seen once. On this clone: No antigen is known for it.

Unmatched junction bases numbered 15, after V lost 7 bases and J lost 7 bases. Per germline, CDR1 SQVTM and CDR2 ANQGSEA. The CDR3 loop spans 14 amino acids. The receptor was derived from a man aged 18 to 30 in good health and CMV-seronegative. The V and J genes are TRBV29-1 and TRBJ1-2, with 7 bases matching TRBD1. The sequenced sample consisted of PBMCs. CDR3 region: CSASRDSRTPGYTF. The CDR3 DNA is TGCAGCGCCTCCAGGGACAGTAGAACCCCTGGCTACACCTTC. The full variable domain, in which reference TRBV29-1 and TRBJ1-2 provide the parts outside the CDR3, is SAVISQKPSRDICQRGTSLTIQCQVDSQVTMMFWYRQQPGQSLTLIATANQGSEATYESGFVIDKFPISRPNLTFSTLTVSNMSPEDSSIYLCSASRDSRTPGYTFGSGTRLTVV.